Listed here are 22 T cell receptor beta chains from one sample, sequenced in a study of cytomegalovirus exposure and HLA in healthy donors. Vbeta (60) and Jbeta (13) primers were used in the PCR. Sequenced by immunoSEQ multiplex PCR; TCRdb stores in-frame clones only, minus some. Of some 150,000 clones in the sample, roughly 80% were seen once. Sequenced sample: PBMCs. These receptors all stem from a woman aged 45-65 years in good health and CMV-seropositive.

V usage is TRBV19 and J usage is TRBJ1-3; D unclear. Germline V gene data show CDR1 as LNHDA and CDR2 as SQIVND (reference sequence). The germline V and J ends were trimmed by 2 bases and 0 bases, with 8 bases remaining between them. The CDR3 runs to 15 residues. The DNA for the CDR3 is TGTGCCAGTAGTATAACAACAGCCTCTGGAAACACCATATATTTT. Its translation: CASSITTASGNTIYF.

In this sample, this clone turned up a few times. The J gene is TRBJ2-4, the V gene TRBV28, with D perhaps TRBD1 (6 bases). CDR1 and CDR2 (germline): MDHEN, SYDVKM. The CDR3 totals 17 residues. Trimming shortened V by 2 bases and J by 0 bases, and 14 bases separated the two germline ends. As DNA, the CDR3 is TGTGCCAGCAGTTTACGACCCCACAGGGTAGCCAAAAACATTCAGTACTTC. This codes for CASSLRPHRVAKNIQYF.

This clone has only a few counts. The CDR3 nucleotides read TGTGCCACCGAGGCAGAGACAGGGATCCGCCAGCCCCAGCATTTT. Its protein product is CATEAETGIRQPQHF. V gene TRBV6-6 combines with J gene TRBJ1-5, with 7 bases lining up with TRBD1. CDR3 length equals 15 residues. The germline CDR1 and CDR2 sequences are MNHNY and SVGAGI (reference sequence). The V segment lost 10 bases and the J segment 7 bases; nucleotides outside the gene matches: 16.

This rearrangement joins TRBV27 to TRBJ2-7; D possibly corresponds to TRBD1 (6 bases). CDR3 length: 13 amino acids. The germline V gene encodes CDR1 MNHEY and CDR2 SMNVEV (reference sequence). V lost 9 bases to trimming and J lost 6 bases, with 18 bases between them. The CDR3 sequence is CARPSGVGREQYF. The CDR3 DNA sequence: TGTGCCAGACCTTCAGGGGTAGGGCGCGAGCAGTACTTC.

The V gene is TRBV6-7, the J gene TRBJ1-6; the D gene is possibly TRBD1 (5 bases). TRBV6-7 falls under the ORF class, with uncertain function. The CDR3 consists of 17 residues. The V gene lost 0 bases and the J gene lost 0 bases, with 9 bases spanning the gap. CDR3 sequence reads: CASSYSAGRSYNSPLHF. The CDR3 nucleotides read TGTGCCAGCAGTTACTCGGCGGGGCGCTCCTATAATTCACCCCTCCACTTT.

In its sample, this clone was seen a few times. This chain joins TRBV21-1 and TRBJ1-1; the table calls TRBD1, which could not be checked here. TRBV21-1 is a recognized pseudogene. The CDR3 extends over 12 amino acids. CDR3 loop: CASSVDSTEAFF. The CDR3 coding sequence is TGTGCCAGCAGTGTGGACAGCACTGAAGCTTTCTTT.

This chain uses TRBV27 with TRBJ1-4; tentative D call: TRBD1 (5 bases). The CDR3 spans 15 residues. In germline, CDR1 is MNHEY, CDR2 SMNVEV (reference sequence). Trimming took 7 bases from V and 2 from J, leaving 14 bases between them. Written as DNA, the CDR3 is TGTGCCAGCAAGGGTTGGGGCGCGACTAATGAAAAACTGTTTTTT. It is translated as CASKGWGATNEKLFF.

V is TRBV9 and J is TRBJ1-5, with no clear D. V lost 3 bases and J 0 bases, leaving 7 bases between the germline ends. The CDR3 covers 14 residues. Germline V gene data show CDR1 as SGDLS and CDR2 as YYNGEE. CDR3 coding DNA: TGTGCCAGCAGCGGCAGTAATAGCAATCAGCCCCAGCATTTT. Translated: CASSGSNSNQPQHF.

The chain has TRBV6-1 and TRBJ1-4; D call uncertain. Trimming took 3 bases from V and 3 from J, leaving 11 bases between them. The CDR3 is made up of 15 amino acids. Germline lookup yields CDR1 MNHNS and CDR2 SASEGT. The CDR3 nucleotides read TGTGCCAGCAGTGAGGGAGTTGCTGCTAATGAAAAACTGTTTTTT. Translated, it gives CASSEGVAANEKLFF.

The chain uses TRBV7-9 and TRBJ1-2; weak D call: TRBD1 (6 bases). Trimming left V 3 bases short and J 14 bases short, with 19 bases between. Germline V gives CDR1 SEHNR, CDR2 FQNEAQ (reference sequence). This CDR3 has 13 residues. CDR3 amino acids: CASSFGQPLSVTF. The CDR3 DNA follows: TGTGCCAGCAGCTTCGGACAGCCACTTTCCGTAACCTTC. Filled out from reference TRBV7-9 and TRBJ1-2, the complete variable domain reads DTGVSQNPRHKITKRGQNVTFRCDPISEHNRLYWYRQTLGQGPEFLTYFQNEAQLEKSRLLSDRFSAERPKGSFSTLEIQRTEQGDSAMYLCASSFGQPLSVTFGSGTRLTVV.

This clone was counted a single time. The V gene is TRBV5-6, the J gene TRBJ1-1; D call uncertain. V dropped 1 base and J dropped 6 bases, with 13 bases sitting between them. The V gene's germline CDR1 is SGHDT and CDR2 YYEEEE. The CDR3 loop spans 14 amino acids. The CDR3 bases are TGTGCCAGCAGCTTGCAGACGGGTAACGCTGAAGCTTTCTTT. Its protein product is CASSLQTGNAEAFF.

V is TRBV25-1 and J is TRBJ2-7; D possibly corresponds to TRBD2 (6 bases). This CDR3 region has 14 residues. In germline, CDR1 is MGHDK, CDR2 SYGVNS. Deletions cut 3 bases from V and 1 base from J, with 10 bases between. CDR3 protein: CASSEWRGSYEQYF. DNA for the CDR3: TGTGCCAGCAGTGAGTGGCGGGGTTCCTACGAGCAGTACTTC.

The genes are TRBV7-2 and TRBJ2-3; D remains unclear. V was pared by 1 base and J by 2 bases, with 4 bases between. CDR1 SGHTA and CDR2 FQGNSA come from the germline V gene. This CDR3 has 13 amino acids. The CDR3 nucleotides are TGTGCCAGCAGCTTAGACTACACAGATACGCAGTATTTT. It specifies CASSLDYTDTQYF.

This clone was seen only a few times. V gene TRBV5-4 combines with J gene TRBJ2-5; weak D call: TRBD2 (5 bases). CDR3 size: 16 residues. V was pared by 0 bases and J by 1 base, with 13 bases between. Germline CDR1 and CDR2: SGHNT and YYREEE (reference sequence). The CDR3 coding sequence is TGTGCCAGCAGCTTGGCCCAGGCGGGCTCCCAAGAGACCCAGTACTTC. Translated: CASSLAQAGSQETQYF.

The CDR3 here is CASSLAGGNTIYF. Written as DNA, the CDR3 is TGTGCCAGCAGCTTAGCCGGTGGAAACACCATATATTTT. The rearrangement joins TRBV7-8 to TRBJ1-3; D gene uncertain. The CDR3 spans 13 residues. Trimming took 0 bases from V and 3 from J, leaving 3 bases between them. Looked up from germline, CDR1 is SGHVS and CDR2 is FQNEAQ.

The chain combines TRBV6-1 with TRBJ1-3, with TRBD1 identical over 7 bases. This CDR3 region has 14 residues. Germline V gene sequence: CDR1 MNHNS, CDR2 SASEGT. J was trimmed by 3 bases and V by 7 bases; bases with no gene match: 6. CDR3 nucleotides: TGTGCCAGCACCGCGGGACAGAATGGAAACACCATATATTTT. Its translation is CASTAGQNGNTIYF.

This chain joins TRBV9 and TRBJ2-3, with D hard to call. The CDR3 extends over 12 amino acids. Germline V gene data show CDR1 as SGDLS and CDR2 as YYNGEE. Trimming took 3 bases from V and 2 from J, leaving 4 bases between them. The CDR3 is CASSAYTDTQYF. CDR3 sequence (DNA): TGTGCCAGCAGCGCGTACACAGATACGCAGTATTTT.

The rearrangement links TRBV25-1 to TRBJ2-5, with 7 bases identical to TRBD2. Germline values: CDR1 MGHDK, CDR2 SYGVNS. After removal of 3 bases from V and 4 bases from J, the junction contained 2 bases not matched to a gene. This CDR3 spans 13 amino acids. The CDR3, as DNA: TGTGCCAGCAGTGAGGGAGGGGTAGAGACCCAGTACTTC. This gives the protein CASSEGGVETQYF.

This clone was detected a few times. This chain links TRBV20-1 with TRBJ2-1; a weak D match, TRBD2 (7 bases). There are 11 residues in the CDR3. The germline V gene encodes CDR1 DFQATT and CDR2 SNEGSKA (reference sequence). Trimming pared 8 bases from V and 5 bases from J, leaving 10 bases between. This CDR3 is CSSGTHNEQFF. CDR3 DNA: TGCAGTAGCGGGACACACAATGAGCAGTTCTTC.

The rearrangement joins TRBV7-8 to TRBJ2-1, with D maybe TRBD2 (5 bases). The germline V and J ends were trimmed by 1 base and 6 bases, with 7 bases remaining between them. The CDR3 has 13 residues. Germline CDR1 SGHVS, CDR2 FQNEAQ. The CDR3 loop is CASSLGGGNEQFF. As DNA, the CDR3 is TGTGCCAGCAGCTTAGGAGGAGGCAATGAGCAGTTCTTC.

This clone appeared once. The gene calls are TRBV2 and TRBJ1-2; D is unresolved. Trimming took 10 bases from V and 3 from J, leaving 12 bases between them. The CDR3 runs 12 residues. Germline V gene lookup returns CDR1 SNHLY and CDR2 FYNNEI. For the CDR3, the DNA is TGTGCCACCCGGGCGGGAGACTATGGCTACACCTTC. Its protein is CATRAGDYGYTF.

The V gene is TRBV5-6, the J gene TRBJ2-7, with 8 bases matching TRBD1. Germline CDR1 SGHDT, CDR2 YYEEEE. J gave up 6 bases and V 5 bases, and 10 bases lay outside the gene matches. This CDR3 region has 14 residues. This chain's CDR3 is CASSQTGTGFEQYF. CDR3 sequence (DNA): TGTGCCAGCAGTCAAACCGGGACAGGATTCGAGCAGTACTTC.